Below, 14 T cell receptor beta chains from the same sample are listed, as sequenced in a study of high-grade serous ovarian cancer treatment subgroups (dated by TCRdb to the early 2020s). The tumor samples were collected prior to definitive surgery or chemotherapy. Receptor libraries were prepared by the immunoSEQ multiplex PCR assay. The table comes from immuneACCESS by way of TCRdb, which keeps in-frame sequences with V and J called. Part of the clones is missing from these tables; in studies checked, under half for an unresolved V gene and the rest for unknown reasons. This sample holds under 30,000 clones; about 81% were observed only once. The ten most abundant clones make up roughly 2.2% of the sample. The sequencing input was tumor tissue. The receptors derive from a human donor with high-grade serous ovarian cancer.

Here the CDR3 reads CASSGGQGASFLHF. CDR3 nucleotides: TGTGCCAGCAGTGGGGGACAGGGGGCGTCTTTCCTCCACTTT. The V and J genes are TRBV25-1 and TRBJ1-6; 12 nucleotides agree with TRBD1. This CDR3 is built from 14 residues. Germline trimming cut 4 bases from V and 15 bases from J; bases unmatched to any gene: 7. Germline CDR1 reads MGHDK; CDR2 reads SYGVNS.

The rearrangement joins TRBV29-1 to TRBJ2-1, with 8 nucleotides matching TRBD1. Germline trimming cut 4 bases from V and 8 bases from J; bases unmatched to any gene: 16. Germline V CDR1 and CDR2: SQVTM, ANQGSEA. This CDR3 region has 16 residues. The CDR3 loop reads CSVVVIGQGARYEQFF. The CDR3 bases are TGCAGCGTTGTAGTTATCGGGCAGGGGGCGCGTTATGAGCAGTTCTTC.

The chain links TRBV28 to TRBJ1-5, with D hard to call. From germline, CDR1 is MDHEN and CDR2 SYDVKM. V lost 5 bases and J lost 1, with 18 bases in between. The CDR3 is made up of 17 amino acids. CDR3 amino acids: CASSPRPQAASNQPQHF. The CDR3 DNA is TGTGCCAGCAGTCCACGACCGCAGGCAGCCAGCAATCAGCCCCAGCATTTT.

V and J are TRBV30 and TRBJ2-5, with D unclear. The end of the DNA fits TRBJ2-7 better, so the J call may be wrong. The CDR3 spans 15 residues. Germline V lookup: CDR1 GTSNPN, CDR2 SVGIG (reference sequence). As DNA, the CDR3 is TGTGCCTGGAGTGTACTCGGCAGAGGCTCCTACGAGCAGTACTTC. Its protein product is CAWSVLGRGSYEQYF.

V gene TRBV23-1 combines with J gene TRBJ2-7; the D is unclear. TRBV23-1 is identified as an open reading frame with a role that is uncertain. V was pared by 6 bases and J by 3 bases, with 9 bases between. The CDR3 contains 12 residues. The CDR3 protein is CASRLRNYEQYF. The DNA of the CDR3 is TGCGCCAGCAGACTGCGCAACTACGAGCAGTACTTC.

The chain carries TRBV5-1 and TRBJ2-1; 10 positions agree with TRBD2. CDR1 and CDR2 (germline): SGHRS, YFSETQ. The CDR3 has 15 amino acids. The V and J ends lost 2 bases and 10 bases, in that order; junction bases with no gene match: 9. The CDR3 region is CASSLGLAGVGEQFF. CDR3 in DNA: TGCGCCAGCAGCTTAGGGCTAGCGGGAGTCGGGGAGCAGTTCTTC. The whole variable domain, filled in from reference TRBV5-1 and TRBJ2-1, reads KAGVTQTPRYLIKTRGQQVTLSCSPISGHRSVSWYQQTPGQGLQFLFEYFSETQRNKGNFPGRFSGRQFSNSRSEMNVSTLELGDSALYLCASSLGLAGVGEQFFGPGTRLTVL.

This chain links TRBV30 with TRBJ2-7, with 8 positions matching TRBD2. V lost 4 bases and J lost 4; bases outside the gene matches: 9. Germline CDR1 GTSNPN, CDR2 SVGIG (reference sequence). This CDR3 has 14 residues. The DNA for the CDR3 is TGTGCCTGGAACCCGGGACTAGACTCTTACGAGCAGTACTTC. Translated: CAWNPGLDSYEQYF.

The chain is built from TRBV2 and TRBJ2-1, with 8 nucleotides matching TRBD1. With 11 bases clipped from V and 4 bases from J, the junction kept 7 bases outside the gene matches. The CDR3 totals 13 residues. Germline V gene sequence: CDR1 SNHLY, CDR2 FYNNEI. Here the CDR3 DNA reads TGTGCCGGTAGACAGGGGCCTTACAATGAGCAGTTCTTC. Encoded protein: CAGRQGPYNEQFF. Using reference TRBV2 and TRBJ2-1 for the parts outside the CDR3, the full variable domain is EPEVTQTPSHQVTQMGQEVILRCVPISNHLYFYWYRQILGQKVEFLVSFYNNEISEKSEIFDDQFSVERPDGSNFTLKIRSTKLEDSAMYFCAGRQGPYNEQFFGPGTRLTVL.

Worth noting for this clone: This CDR3 is also generated by other DNA sequences in the sample. The chain is built from TRBV6-1 and TRBJ2-3; no firm D call. V was clipped by 1 base and J by 2 bases, with 7 bases between them. This CDR3 has 14 residues. Per the germline V gene, CDR1 is MNHNS and CDR2 is SASEGT. CDR3 coding DNA: TGTGCCAGCAGTGAAGTTACCCTCACAGATACGCAGTATTTT. Amino acids: CASSEVTLTDTQYF.

The V and J genes are TRBV2 and TRBJ2-7; 14 bases line up with TRBD2. Germline lookup yields CDR1 SNHLY and CDR2 FYNNEI. The CDR3 runs 16 residues. Trimming at V came to 6 bases and at J to 6 bases, leaving 10 bases not matched to a gene. CDR3 coding DNA: TGTGCCAGCAGAAGGAGACTAGCGGGAGGGATACCCGAGCAGTACTTC. It encodes CASRRRLAGGIPEQYF. Full variable domain (missing parts from reference TRBV2 and TRBJ2-7): EPEVTQTPSHQVTQMGQEVILRCVPISNHLYFYWYRQILGQKVEFLVSFYNNEISEKSEIFDDQFSVERPDGSNFTLKIRSTKLEDSAMYFCASRRRLAGGIPEQYFGPGTRLTVT.

The table lists this clone with a few counts. This chain links TRBV30 with TRBJ1-5, with 8 nucleotides matching TRBD1. Trimming removed 1 base from V and 8 bases from J; junction bases left unmatched: 4. Germline V CDR1 and CDR2: GTSNPN, SVGIG (reference sequence). CDR3 length: 13 amino acids. The CDR3 nucleotides are TGTGCCTGGAGTGCAGGGGGCCTGGAGCCCCAGCATTTT. Amino acids: CAWSAGGLEPQHF.

The CDR3 protein is CASSRQGTGELFF. For the CDR3, the DNA is TGTGCCAGTAGTAGACAGGGCACCGGGGAGCTGTTTTTT. V and J are TRBV19 and TRBJ2-2; TRBD1 aligns across 7 bases. Germline CDR1 and CDR2: LNHDA and SQIVND (reference sequence). This CDR3 spans 13 amino acids. The trim removed 4 bases at V and 4 bases at J, leaving 0 bases unmatched.

The V call is TRBV11-2, the J call TRBJ1-6, with a tentative D call TRBD1 (5 bases). The ends were cut back, 4 bases at V and 3 bases at J, with 10 bases in the middle. The CDR3 runs 15 residues. Germline CDR1 reads SGHAT; CDR2 reads FQNNGV. CDR3 bases: TGTGCCAGCAGCTCGCAGGGACGCTATAATTCACCCCTCCACTTT. It codes for CASSSQGRYNSPLHF.

The J gene is TRBJ2-3, the V gene TRBV7-9, with D perhaps being TRBD1 or TRBD2 (5 bases each). Trimming removed 2 bases at V and 3 bases at J, with 9 bases between. Germline V gene lookup returns CDR1 SEHNR and CDR2 FQNEAQ (reference sequence). The length of the CDR3 is 14 residues. The CDR3 bases are TGTGCCAGCAGCTTAACCGGGACGACAGATACGCAGTATTTT. Protein: CASSLTGTTDTQYF.